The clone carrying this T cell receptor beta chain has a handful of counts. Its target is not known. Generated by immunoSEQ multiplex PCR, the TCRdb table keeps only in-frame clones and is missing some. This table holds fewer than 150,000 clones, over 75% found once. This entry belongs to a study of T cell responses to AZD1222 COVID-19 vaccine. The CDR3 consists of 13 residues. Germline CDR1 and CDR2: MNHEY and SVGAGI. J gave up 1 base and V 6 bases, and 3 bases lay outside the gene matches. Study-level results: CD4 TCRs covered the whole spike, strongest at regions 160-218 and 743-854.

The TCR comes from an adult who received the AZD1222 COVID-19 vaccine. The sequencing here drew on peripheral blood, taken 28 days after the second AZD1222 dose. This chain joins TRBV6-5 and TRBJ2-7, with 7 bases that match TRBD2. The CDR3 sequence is CASSLAESYEQYF. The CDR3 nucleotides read TGTGCCAGCAGCCTAGCGGAATCCTACGAGCAGTACTTC.